This T cell receptor beta chain was documented in a study of blood T cell repertoires in COVID-19. Study-level information: PBMCs, B-cell-depleted T cells, or T cells provided the cDNA or gDNA that made up the material.

Living in about two dozen US areas, the participants were between 18 and 89 years of age. Participant-given clinical history determined each cohort assignment. Profiled with immunoSEQ multiplex PCR; TCRdb holds only in-frame clones, not every one. The table lists 200,000 to 250,000 clones, 87% of them singletons, with roughly 6% in the top ten. Sequencing used PBMCs or T cells enriched from blood (not recorded which). This receptor was identified in a woman aged 25 to 45 with acute COVID-19.

Here the CDR3 reads CASSQDLGAPGDTQYF. The CDR3 DNA reads TGCGCCAGCAGCCAAGATCTGGGGGCGCCCGGAGATACGCAGTATTTT. The rearrangement links TRBV4-3 to TRBJ2-3; D may be TRBD1 (6 bases). This CDR3 has 16 residues. The germline V and J ends were trimmed by 0 bases and 5 bases, with 15 bases remaining between them. In germline, CDR1 is LGHNA, CDR2 YSLEER.